What follows are 27 T cell receptor beta chains derived from one specimen sequenced in a study of human T cells and chemical hapten exposure. Regarding time point: healthy volunteer bleed at 2 weeks. The study extracted total RNA from unfractionated whole blood. MiXCR, applied by TCRdb to the RACE reads, yields one record per CDR3 protein. The data contain 75,000 to 100,000 distinct CDR3 sequences, roughly 8% of them singletons. The sequenced sample was whole blood. The receptor set was obtained from a female donor in good health. Some clones in this sample may be carry-over from other donors' samples.

This clonotype turned up a few times. V and J are TRBV19 and TRBJ2-4; 10 bases line up with TRBD1. This CDR3 is built from 15 residues. Germline lookup yields CDR1 LNHDA and CDR2 SQIVND (reference sequence). V dropped 9 bases and J dropped 6; count of bases not matched to a gene: 11. CDR3 in amino acids: CASSPDRGLLNIQYF. The CDR3, as DNA: TGTGCCAGCTCACCCGACAGGGGGCTACTAAACATTCAGTACTTC.

There are many counts of this clonotype. The chain links TRBV27 to TRBJ2-1; 9 bases are shared with TRBD1. The CDR3 sequence is 15 residues long. Trimming took 5 bases from V and 4 from J; bases not matched to a gene: 6. Per the germline V gene, CDR1 is MNHEY and CDR2 is SMNVEV (reference sequence). The CDR3 region has the DNA TGTGCCAGCAGTATTGGGACAGGGAGTTACAATGAGCAGTTCTTC. It yields the protein CASSIGTGSYNEQFF.

The gene calls are TRBV5-6 and TRBJ2-7; 10 bases are a match to TRBD2. After removal of 0 bases from V and 6 bases from J, the junction contained 6 bases not matched to a gene. The CDR3 covers 15 residues. The germline CDR1 and CDR2 sequences are SGHDT and YYEEEE. The chain's CDR3 is CASSLASGSIGEQYF. As DNA, the CDR3 is TGTGCCAGCAGCTTGGCTAGCGGGAGTATAGGCGAGCAGTACTTC. The full variable domain, rest sourced from reference TRBV5-6 and TRBJ2-7, is DAGVTQSPTHLIKTRGQQVTLRCSPKSGHDTVSWYQQALGQGPQFIFQYYEEEERQRGNFPDRFSGHQFPNYSSELNVNALLLGDSALYLCASSLASGSIGEQYFGPGTRLTVT.

V and J are TRBV7-9 and TRBJ1-1; perhaps TRBD1 as D (5 bases). The CDR3 runs to 14 residues. Deletions cut 6 bases from V and 4 bases from J, with 15 bases between. Germline V gives CDR1 SEHNR, CDR2 FQNEAQ (reference sequence). For the CDR3, the DNA is TGTGCCAGCAGGCCGGAGGGAAGGGGCACTGAAGCTTTCTTT. Translated: CASRPEGRGTEAFF.

This clonotype showed up many times. This chain uses TRBV10-1 with TRBJ2-1, with D maybe TRBD2 (6 bases). This CDR3 has 14 residues. Trimming removed 4 bases from V and 5 bases from J, with 12 bases in between. The V gene's germline CDR1 is WNHNN and CDR2 SYGVQD (reference sequence). CDR3 DNA sequence: TGCGCCAGCAGTGGAACCAGCGGGCACAATGAGCAGTTCTTC. It encodes CASSGTSGHNEQFF.

Many counts were recorded for this clonotype. This sequence joins TRBV12-3 or TRBV12-4 and TRBJ2-1, with unresolved D. Trimming removed 4 bases from V and 5 bases from J, with 6 bases in between. CDR3 length: 12 amino acids. The CDR3 coding sequence is TGTGCCAGCAGTTGGCAAAACAATGAGCAGTTCTTC. This gives the protein CASSWQNNEQFF.

This clonotype has more than one count but fewer than ten. The chain links TRBV19 to TRBJ2-1; 9 bases map to TRBD1. After removal of 4 bases from V and 4 bases from J, the junction contained 14 bases not matched to a gene. CDR1 and CDR2 from the germline V gene are LNHDA and SQIVND (reference sequence). The CDR3 consists of 18 residues. In DNA, the CDR3 is TGTGCCAGTAGTACCGACAGGGGGTTAAGCCCTACATACAATGAGCAGTTCTTC. It encodes CASSTDRGLSPTYNEQFF.

This clonotype was seen repeatedly, ten times or more. The chain has TRBV28 and TRBJ2-7; D may match TRBD1 or TRBD2 (5 bases each). This CDR3 has 21 residues. CDR1 MDHEN and CDR2 SYDVKM come from the germline V gene. V lost 4 bases to trimming and J lost 0 bases, with 31 bases between them. CDR3 loop: CASSSPSWLRDPGPISYEQYF. In DNA form, the CDR3 reads TGTGCCAGCAGTTCCCCCTCCTGGCTACGGGACCCGGGACCTATCTCCTACGAGCAGTACTTC.

This rearrangement joins TRBV27 to TRBJ2-5, with a tentative D call TRBD1 (5 bases). CDR3 length equals 14 residues. Germline CDR1 is MNHEY and CDR2 is SMNVEV (reference sequence). V lost 5 bases and J 2 bases, leaving 12 bases between the germline ends. As DNA, the CDR3 is TGTGCCAGCAGTGGTGGGGCAGCACAAGAGACCCAGTACTTC. This codes for CASSGGAAQETQYF.

This clonotype was detected only a few times. CDR3 coding DNA: TGTGCCAGCAGCCAAGCCGGCCCTGAGCAGTTCTTC. Residues: CASSQAGPEQFF. The chain joins TRBV3-1 to TRBJ2-1; the D is unclear. CDR3 size: 12 residues. Per the germline V gene, CDR1 is LGHDT and CDR2 is YNNKEL (reference sequence). Trimming removed 1 base from V and 9 bases from J, with 7 bases in between.

The V call is TRBV12-3 or TRBV12-4, the J call TRBJ2-1, with 7 bases that match TRBD1. The CDR3 runs to 15 residues. V was clipped by 7 bases and J by 3 bases; unmatched bases: 9. As DNA, the CDR3 is TGTGCCAGCAACCTACGGGACAGCCTCTACAATGAGCAGTTCTTC. Translated, it gives CASNLRDSLYNEQFF.

This clonotype was recorded a few times. The chain employs TRBV6-5 and TRBJ1-2; D might be TRBD1 (6 bases). This CDR3 is built from 13 residues. Germline V CDR1 and CDR2: MNHEY, SVGAGI. Trimming cost V 4 bases and J 2 bases, with 8 bases left between them. The CDR3 sequence is CASSWDTNYGYTF. The CDR3 DNA reads TGTGCCAGCAGTTGGGACACAAACTATGGCTACACCTTC.

This chain connects TRBV28 to TRBJ2-7, with a weak D call TRBD2 (6 bases). Germline CDR1 is MDHEN and CDR2 is SYDVKM. Trimming pared 5 bases from V and 9 bases from J, leaving 14 bases between. The CDR3 runs 12 residues. The CDR3 region has the DNA TGTGCCAGCAGTCCTGCTTTGGGGGGGCAGTACTTC. This codes for CASSPALGGQYF.

The count of this clonotype is one. The chain uses TRBV7-9 and TRBJ2-7; TRBD1 might be the D (6 bases). The CDR3 sequence is 13 residues long. Trimming pared 5 bases from V and 6 bases from J, leaving 14 bases between. Germline values: CDR1 SEHNR, CDR2 FQNEAQ (reference sequence). CDR3 amino acids: CASSQQGPGEQYF. In DNA form, the CDR3 reads TGTGCCAGCAGCCAACAGGGTCCGGGCGAGCAGTACTTC.

A few counts support this clonotype. The V gene is TRBV29-1, the J gene TRBJ1-5; D is ambiguous. CDR1 and CDR2 from the germline V gene are SQVTM and ANQGSEA. CDR3 length equals 13 residues. V lost 5 bases and J 4 bases, leaving 12 bases between the germline ends. The CDR3 sequence: CSVIYSGNQPQHF. In DNA, the CDR3 is TGCAGCGTTATTTACAGCGGGAATCAGCCCCAGCATTTT. Variable domain in full (rest from reference TRBV29-1 and TRBJ1-5): SAVISQKPSRDICQRGTSLTIQCQVDSQVTMMFWYRQQPGQSLTLIATANQGSEATYESGFVIDKFPISRPNLTFSTLTVSNMSPEDSSIYLCSVIYSGNQPQHFGDGTRLSIL.

This clonotype was detected a few times. The chain is built from TRBV7-3 and TRBJ2-5; maybe TRBD2 (6 bases). Germline V lookup: CDR1 SGHTA, CDR2 FQGTGA. There are 14 residues in the CDR3. V lost 1 base and J lost 5, with 11 bases in between. CDR3 nucleotide sequence: TGTGCCAGCAGCTTAATCGGAGGGCGCGAGACCCAGTACTTC. Translated: CASSLIGGRETQYF.

This clonotype was seen repeatedly, ten times or more. V is TRBV29-1 and J is TRBJ1-2, with TRBD1 matching 8 bases. J was trimmed by 7 bases and V by 5 bases; bases with no gene match: 15. CDR3 length equals 15 residues. Germline V gene sequence: CDR1 SQVTM, CDR2 ANQGSEA. The DNA of the CDR3 is TGCAGCGTTCTCGCAGGGGGCGTCAACATAGGTGGCTACACCTTC. It translates to CSVLAGGVNIGGYTF.

This clonotype was seen ten or more times. The rearrangement links TRBV20-1 to TRBJ2-1; 7 bases are a match to TRBD2. CDR3 length: 14 residues. V shed 3 bases and J 5 bases; nucleotides not matched to a gene: 7. Germline V CDR1 and CDR2: DFQATT, SNEGSKA (reference sequence). CDR3 nucleotide sequence: TGCAGTGCTAGGAAGTTGGGAGGGAACAATGAGCAGTTCTTC. This gives the protein CSARKLGGNNEQFF.

This clonotype appeared a few times. The chain uses TRBV20-1 and TRBJ2-7; maybe TRBD1 (5 bases). V was cut by 3 bases and J by 0 bases, with 6 bases left in between. Germline CDR1 reads DFQATT; CDR2 reads SNEGSKA (reference sequence). The CDR3 runs to 12 residues. CDR3 region: CSARDNSYEQYF. The CDR3 nucleotides read TGCAGTGCTAGGGACAACTCCTACGAGCAGTACTTC.

The V and J genes are TRBV2 and TRBJ1-1, with D hard to call. Trimming took 8 bases from V and 0 from J, leaving 7 bases between them. The germline V gene has CDR1 SNHLY and CDR2 FYNNEI. The CDR3 loop spans 12 amino acids. The CDR3 DNA follows: TGTGCCAGCCTCCAGATGAACACTGAAGCTTTCTTT. Translation gives CASLQMNTEAFF.

There are a few counts of this clonotype. The rearrangement links TRBV5-1 to TRBJ1-4; D gene unclear. The CDR3 runs to 15 residues. V was pared by 0 bases and J by 7 bases, with 13 bases between. The germline V gene encodes CDR1 SGHRS and CDR2 YFSETQ. CDR3 sequence (DNA): TGCGCCAGCAGCTTGGGGGCCAGGAAGGGTGAAAAACTGTTTTTT. Protein product: CASSLGARKGEKLFF.

The table lists this clonotype with a few counts. The chain is built from TRBV7-3 and TRBJ2-3; 14 positions agree with TRBD2. Germline assignment: CDR1 SGHTA and CDR2 FQGTGA. The CDR3 has 15 amino acids. Trimming at V came to 2 bases and at J to 10 bases, leaving 5 bases not matched to a gene. This CDR3 reads CASSLGGTSGSSQYF. CDR3 in DNA: TGTGCCAGCAGCTTAGGCGGGACTAGCGGGAGTTCGCAGTATTTT.

This clonotype was detected only a few times. This chain joins TRBV10-3 and TRBJ1-6, with TRBD1 matching over 9 bases. Germline V lookup: CDR1 ENHRY, CDR2 SYGVKD. V lost 10 bases, J lost 5 bases, and 6 bases stayed unmatched. The CDR3 is 14 residues long. Written as DNA, the CDR3 is TGTGCCACTTGGACAGGGGCTAATAATTCACCCCTCCACTTT. This codes for CATWTGANNSPLHF.

A few counts support this clonotype. The chain combines TRBV7-8 with TRBJ2-1; 7 positions match TRBD2. CDR1 and CDR2 (germline): SGHVS, FQNEAQ. The CDR3 has 15 amino acids. The V and J ends lost 5 bases and 2 bases, in that order; junction bases with no gene match: 6. The CDR3 DNA is TGTGCCAGCAGCGTTAGCGGGCAGCCCTACAATGAGCAGTTCTTC. This encodes CASSVSGQPYNEQFF.

The rearrangement links TRBV7-9 to TRBJ1-2; D is perhaps TRBD1 (5 bases). The CDR3 extends over 13 amino acids. From germline, CDR1 is SEHNR and CDR2 FQNEAQ (reference sequence). Trimming cost V 2 bases and J 8 bases, with 12 bases left between them. Here the CDR3 reads CASSLWGGDGYTF. CDR3 in DNA: TGTGCCAGCAGCTTATGGGGTGGGGACGGCTACACCTTC.

J is TRBJ2-1 and V is TRBV4-3; weak D call: TRBD2 (6 bases). V was shortened by 3 bases and J by 1 base, with 13 bases between the two germline ends. Germline CDR1 LGHNA, CDR2 YSLEER. CDR3 size: 16 residues. CDR3 protein: CASSQGGGISYNEQFF. For the CDR3, the DNA is TGCGCCAGCAGCCAGGGCGGCGGGATTTCCTACAATGAGCAGTTCTTC.

This clonotype was seen ten or more times. The rearrangement uses TRBV12-3 or TRBV12-4 and TRBJ1-1; D is possibly TRBD1 (6 bases). The CDR3 spans 12 residues. Trimming stripped 2 bases from V and 6 bases from J, with 7 bases between. CDR3 amino acids: CASSLRQAEAFF. The CDR3 DNA reads as TGTGCCAGCAGTTTAAGACAGGCTGAAGCTTTCTTT.